Each of the 20 T cell receptor beta chains below was sequenced from the same sample in a study of CD8+ T cells in alopecia areata. Treatment of the sample: oral pan-JAK inhibitor, 5-10 mg twice daily. TCR sequencing used cDNA made by reverse transcription of extracted RNA. This table comes from immunoSEQ multiplex PCR, and its TCRdb copy is limited to in-frame clones, with some not included. The sample has 150,000 to 200,000 clones; more than 50% are singletons. The input for sequencing was CD4+ T cells sorted from blood, taken at week 24, from a patient treated with tofacitinib. These receptors were collected from a human donor with alopecia areata.

This chain's CDR3 is CAWSAWGESYEQYF. The CDR3 DNA sequence: TGTGCCTGGAGTGCCTGGGGTGAGTCCTACGAGCAGTACTTC. The chain combines TRBV30 with TRBJ2-7; D remains unclear. The CDR3 spans 14 residues. The V and J ends lost 1 base and 1 base respectively, with 11 bases between them. Germline CDR1 and CDR2: GTSNPN and SVGIG (reference sequence).

This clone turned up a few times. The chain uses TRBV25-1 and TRBJ1-2; D is unresolved. The germline V gene encodes CDR1 MGHDK and CDR2 SYGVNS. The V end lost 4 bases, the J end lost 6 bases, and 12 bases lay between the germline ends. The CDR3 runs to 13 residues. The CDR3 here is CASSGDRRDGYTF. DNA for the CDR3: TGTGCCAGCAGTGGAGACCGGCGAGATGGCTACACCTTC.

The rearrangement uses TRBV6-1 and TRBJ1-2; 9 positions agree with TRBD1. This CDR3 has 15 residues. The V gene end was trimmed by 5 bases and the J gene end by 1 base; junction bases not matched to a gene: 5. CDR1 and CDR2 from the germline V gene are MNHNS and SASEGT. CDR3 protein: CASSPRTGDNYGYTF. Written as DNA, the CDR3 is TGTGCCAGCAGTCCCAGGACAGGGGATAACTATGGCTACACCTTC.

V usage is TRBV7-8 and J usage is TRBJ1-5; a possible D gene is TRBD1 (5 bases). CDR1 and CDR2 from the germline V gene are SGHVS and FQNEAQ. The CDR3 is 16 residues long. V was trimmed by 5 bases and J by 3 bases, leaving 17 bases between them. CDR3 sequence: CASSPHVGQNNQPQHF. Here the CDR3 DNA reads TGTGCCAGCAGCCCCCACGTGGGGCAGAACAATCAGCCCCAGCATTTT. The full variable domain, with the rest looked up from reference TRBV7-8 and TRBJ1-5, is GAGVSQSPRYKVAKRGQDVALRCDPISGHVSLFWYQQALGQGPEFLTYFQNEAQLDKSGLPSDRFFAERPEGSVSTLKIQRTQQEDSAVYLCASSPHVGQNNQPQHFGDGTRLSIL.

The chain carries TRBV2 and TRBJ1-1; the D is unclear. The V end was cut by 9 bases, the J end by 1 base, with 9 bases between. This CDR3 contains 12 residues. Germline V lookup: CDR1 SNHLY, CDR2 FYNNEI. The CDR3 region has the DNA TGTGCCAGTCGACCAGAGAACACTGAAGCTTTCTTT. It codes for CASRPENTEAFF.

The genes are TRBV29-1 and TRBJ1-3, with D uncertain. The CDR3 covers 14 residues. With 3 bases removed from V and 0 bases from J, the gap between germline ends came to 9 bases. Looked up from germline, CDR1 is SQVTM and CDR2 is ANQGSEA. CDR3 DNA sequence: TGCAGCGTTGACGGTACAGTCTCTGGAAACACCATATATTTT. It codes for CSVDGTVSGNTIYF.

This chain uses TRBV5-6 with TRBJ2-3; the match to TRBD1 covers 9 bases. There are 15 residues in the CDR3. V lost 4 bases and J lost 3; bases outside the gene matches: 6. The germline gives CDR1 SGHDT, CDR2 YYEEEE. The CDR3 coding sequence is TGTGCCAGCAGCGCCCCAGGGACAGGGACAGATACGCAGTATTTT. This encodes CASSAPGTGTDTQYF. Supplemented by reference TRBV5-6 and TRBJ2-3, the full variable domain reads DAGVTQSPTHLIKTRGQQVTLRCSPKSGHDTVSWYQQALGQGPQFIFQYYEEEERQRGNFPDRFSGHQFPNYSSELNVNALLLGDSALYLCASSAPGTGTDTQYFGPGTRLTVL.

Only a few counts were recorded for this clone. The genes are TRBV29-1 and TRBJ2-7, with D possibly being TRBD1 (8 bases). V lost 7 bases and J 2 bases, leaving 15 bases between the germline ends. CDR3 length: 13 residues. CDR1 is SQVTM and CDR2 is ANQGSEA in the germline V gene. As DNA, the CDR3 is TGCAGCGCGGGAGGACAGGGACCCTACGAGCAGTACTTC. Amino acid sequence: CSAGGQGPYEQYF.

CDR3 sequence (DNA): TGTGCCTGGAGTGCAACGAACGCGGACAGGGCTTATGGCTACACCTTC. Its translation: CAWSATNADRAYGYTF. This sequence joins TRBV30 and TRBJ1-2; 8 bases agree with TRBD1. V lost 1 base to trimming and J lost 5 bases; unmatched junction nucleotides: 12. The germline gives CDR1 GTSNPN, CDR2 SVGIG (reference sequence). CDR3 size: 16 residues.

V and J are TRBV29-1 and TRBJ2-1; the match to TRBD2 covers 10 bases. V was clipped by 5 bases and J by 9 bases; unmatched bases: 7. Germline lookup yields CDR1 SQVTM and CDR2 ANQGSEA. This CDR3 comprises 13 residues. The CDR3 DNA is TGCAGCGTTTTGGTAGCGGGGGGCAGTGAGCAGTTCTTC. As protein: CSVLVAGGSEQFF.

Regarding this clone: Germline and junction disagree at one end, which may indicate a read error. The rearrangement links TRBV27 to TRBJ1-5; D uncertain. Germline V gene data show CDR1 as MNHEY and CDR2 as SMNVEV (reference sequence). This CDR3 is 16 amino acids long. CDR3 amino acids: CASTLWLINKSRPQHF. The CDR3 bases are TGTGCCAGCACTTTATGGTTGATAAACAAATCTCGGCCCCAGCATTTT.

The chain recombines TRBV29-1 with TRBJ2-1, with D tentatively TRBD1 (5 bases). CDR1 and CDR2 from the germline V gene are SQVTM and ANQGSEA. This CDR3 is 14 amino acids long. V shed 5 bases and J shed 1 base, with 12 bases lying between them. CDR3: CSVPRAGSYNEQFF. DNA of the CDR3: TGCAGCGTTCCCAGGGCAGGGTCCTACAATGAGCAGTTCTTC.

This clone appeared a single time. The rearrangement links TRBV14 to TRBJ2-5; D perhaps matches TRBD2 (7 bases). V was cut by 4 bases and J by 5 bases, with 14 bases left in between. The CDR3 totals 14 residues. Germline values: CDR1 SGHDN, CDR2 FVKESK. The CDR3 loop is CASSLGGAWETQYF. CDR3 in DNA: TGTGCCAGCAGCCTGGGGGGGGCCTGGGAGACCCAGTACTTC.

CDR3 sequence: CAWNRDRGIGYTF. The CDR3 nucleotides read TGTGCCTGGAACCGGGACAGGGGCATTGGCTACACCTTC. The chain links TRBV30 to TRBJ1-2, with 10 bases identical to TRBD1. V dropped 4 bases and J dropped 7; count of bases not matched to a gene: 6. CDR1 is GTSNPN and CDR2 is SVGIG in the germline V gene (reference sequence). This CDR3 has 13 amino acids.

This clone showed up just once. The gene calls are TRBV4-1 and TRBJ2-1; 10 bases are a match to TRBD2. The ends lost 1 base at V and 10 bases at J; junction bases unmatched: 4. This CDR3 is 14 amino acids long. Germline V gene sequence: CDR1 MGHRA, CDR2 YSYEKL. The CDR3 sequence: CASSQVASGGEQFF. CDR3 nucleotides: TGCGCCAGCAGCCAAGTGGCTAGCGGGGGCGAGCAGTTCTTC.

CDR3 sequence reads: CASSSGTGLEEFF. The CDR3 DNA sequence: TGTGCCAGTTCCTCCGGGACTGGTCTCGAGGAGTTCTTC. The genes are TRBV19 and TRBJ2-1; D is perhaps TRBD2 (6 bases). This CDR3 is 13 amino acids long. Germline CDR1 and CDR2: LNHDA and SQIVND (reference sequence). V was pared by 8 bases and J by 14 bases, with 22 bases between.

The chain recombines TRBV5-8 with TRBJ1-6, with TRBD1 as a possible D gene (6 bases). The germline V gene encodes CDR1 SGHTS and CDR2 YDEGEE. V was shortened by 0 bases and J by 9 bases, with 10 bases between the two germline ends. This CDR3 region has 14 residues. The CDR3 DNA reads TGTGCCAGCAGCTTGGCAGGGGATACTTCACCCCTCCACTTT. Translation: CASSLAGDTSPLHF.

The CDR3 DNA reads as TGTTCTACTCGGGATCAAGAGACCCAGTACTTC. It codes for CSTRDQETQYF. The V gene is TRBV10-3, the J gene TRBJ2-5; the D gene is possibly TRBD2 (5 bases). The CDR3 extends over 11 amino acids. The V gene's germline CDR1 is ENHRY and CDR2 SYGVKD.

The V call is TRBV27, the J call TRBJ1-5; D gene ambiguous. Per the germline V gene, CDR1 is MNHEY and CDR2 is SMNVEV (reference sequence). The CDR3 has 14 amino acids. V gave up 2 bases and J gave up 7 bases, with 12 bases separating them. The CDR3 DNA reads TGTGCCAGCAGTTTAACAGTAGGAGGGCAGCCCCAGCATTTT. It specifies CASSLTVGGQPQHF.

The chain is built from TRBV2 and TRBJ1-2; TRBD1 matches at 9 bases. The germline V gene has CDR1 SNHLY and CDR2 FYNNEI. The CDR3 is made up of 16 amino acids. Germline trimming cut 6 bases from V and 2 bases from J; bases unmatched to any gene: 10. In DNA, the CDR3 is TGTGCCAGCAGCGCGAGAGCCGGGACAGGGAACTATGGCTACACCTTC. Translation gives CASSARAGTGNYGYTF.